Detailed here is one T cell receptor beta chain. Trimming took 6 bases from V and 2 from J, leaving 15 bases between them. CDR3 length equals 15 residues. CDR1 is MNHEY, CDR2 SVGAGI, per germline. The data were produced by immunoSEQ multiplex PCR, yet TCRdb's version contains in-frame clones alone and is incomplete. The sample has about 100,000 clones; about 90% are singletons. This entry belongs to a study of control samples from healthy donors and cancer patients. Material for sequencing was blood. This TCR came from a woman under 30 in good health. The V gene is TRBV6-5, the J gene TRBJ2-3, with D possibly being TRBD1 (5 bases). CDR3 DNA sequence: TGTGCCAGCAGCTCCTGGGGCCGAGACACAGATACGCAGTATTTT. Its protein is CASSSWGRDTDTQYF.